This T cell receptor beta chain was captured in a study of T cell responses to AZD1222 COVID-19 vaccine. General study results and limits: Females made up more of the donors, who were largely white British, and clonal diversity may have come out too low. Nearly half of spike-specific TCRs reportedly go after variant regions that carry no mutations.

Regarding this clone: Its antigen is not identified.

Profiled with immunoSEQ multiplex PCR; TCRdb holds only in-frame clones, not every one. The data hold about 120,000 clones, with approximately 88% observed a single time. The length of the CDR3 is 14 residues. Trimming at V came to 4 bases and at J to 8 bases, leaving 6 bases not matched to a gene. Germline V gene sequence: CDR1 LNHDA, CDR2 SQIVND (reference sequence). The V gene is TRBV19, the J gene TRBJ1-4; TRBD1 aligns across 8 bases. This receptor was obtained from an adult in good health. This sample comprised peripheral blood, obtained on day 0 of AZD1222 vaccination. CDR3 sequence: CASSRRQGREKLFF. The CDR3 region has the DNA TGTGCCAGTAGTAGAAGACAGGGGAGGGAAAAACTGTTTTTT.